This record looks at one T cell receptor beta chain sequence and its context. Its cognate antigen has yet to be identified. No base quality information exists; no much larger clone differs at one position. V lost 0 bases and J lost 11 bases, and the count of bases not matched to a germline gene is 8. From the cysteine up to the phenylalanine, the CDR3 has a length of 16 residues. CDR3 DNA is the only sequence kept; it has 48 bases, read in frame from the first base. Via the germline V gene, CDR1 is SGHTA and CDR2 FQGTGA. This record belongs to a study of cytomegalovirus exposure and HLA in healthy donors (dated by TCRdb to the late 2010s). A note on the overall study: According to an earlier analysis of several hundred of the donors, roughly 180 million T cells yielded 90 million to 130 million unique TCR beta sequences and 276 Gb of sequence data. The number of donors typed differed by locus, with about 629-630 for A, B, C, DRB1 and DQB1, 522 for DQA1, 600 to 610 for DPA1, and some 440 for DPB1. Rather than drawing on any new phenotypic data, the later analysis identified candidate immune exposures from TCR beta sequences and the way those sequences occurred across donors. In an earlier analysis of a few hundred of the donors, high-throughput TCR beta sequencing was used to judge whether each TCR beta V gene segment behaved as functional or pseudogenic. Every discovery cohort repertoire had been produced on one sequencing platform. Besides the first cohort of approximately 670 subjects, a separate validation cohort made up of 120 different subjects was used. The genetic ancestry cluster associated with self-reported Caucasian donors included approximately 85% of the 300 to 400 genotyped donors. About 300 gigabases of sequencing data and approximately 85 million unique TCR sequences were included in an early release covering around 650 HLA-typed donors. The study combined high-throughput TCR immunosequencing, statistical association of individual TCRs with disease status, and machine learning to predict cytomegalovirus infection status. To study patterns of TCR occurrence, a later analysis re-analyzed previously published TCR beta repertoires from under 750 donors and added high-resolution HLA genotyping. The study was designed to test whether signatures of past pathogen exposure could be identified by cataloging public T cell receptors. On average, roughly 250,000 unique TCR beta nucleotide sequences were sequenced per donor among some 430 genotyped donors of the cohort, with around 19% of those sequences being non-productive. Genome-wide SNP genotypes for about 55% of the roughly 670 donors were used in a later genetic analysis, which treated that subset as a discovery cohort. Donor age, sex, ethnicity and CMV serostatus were compiled alongside the repertoire data. Class I and class II HLA loci were covered by the typing at four-digit resolution. The study used immunosequencing to profile the T cell repertoires of some 600 subjects and linked those repertoires to cytomegalovirus serostatus. Roughly five DR-DQ haplotypes were handled as single units for association and clustering because linkage in the cohort was strong.

Receptor libraries were prepared by the immunoSEQ multiplex PCR assay. A mixture of 60 forward primers for TCR Vbeta segments and 13 reverse primers for TCR Jbeta segments was used in the multiplex PCR. The CDR3 region of rearranged TCR beta genes was amplified from genomic DNA by a multiplex PCR assay. Amplified TCR beta libraries were sequenced as 87-base-pair reads on the Illumina HiSeq System. The authors' pipeline ran thus. Across the roughly 700 repertoires, a later analysis counted roughly 84 million unique TCR beta chains, about 10 million of which were shared by at least two donors. To remove PCR and sequencing errors, raw reads were error-corrected and collapsed into unique sequences using a nearest-neighbor algorithm that merged closely related sequences. CDR3 sequences were aligned to IMGT reference sequences to assign V, D and J gene segments. For a sequence to be retained, a match of at least six nucleotides to both a V gene segment and a J gene segment was required. Rearrangements were called productive when the CDR3 lacked stop codons and stayed in frame with V and J; all others were non-productive. Following IMGT convention, CDR3 was defined as the stretch from the second conserved V-encoded cysteine up to the conserved J-encoded phenylalanine. The earlier analysis of 550 to 650 of the donors excluded any sequence lacking an unambiguous match to a single V gene segment. An earlier analysis of about 590 of the donors classified V segments as functional when productive rearrangements were above 56.7% and as segregating when the standard deviation between donors was above 5%. A statistical classification framework was developed to diagnose cytomegalovirus status using the catalog of TCR beta chain sequences. V and J gene assignment, in a later analysis, came from comparing TCR nucleotide sequences with IMGT/GENE-DB human TR gene sequences. Using the TCRdist pipeline, a later analysis assigned CDR3 sequences along with most-parsimonious VDJ recombination scenarios. In a later analysis, every TCR beta chain was defined by the combination of its CDR3 amino acid sequence and its V-gene family, and reads without a unique V-gene family were dropped. As a way to deal with suspected cross-contamination and a sequencing artifact, a later analysis dropped more than 500 nucleotide sequences that were highly shared and had low generation probability. In a later analysis, a clonal expansion index was calculated for each public chain from normalized within-repertoire ranks of inferred template counts. In a later analysis, generation probabilities were computed using a VDJ recombination model fitted to out-of-frame rearrangements, and the results were checked against IGoR. In a later analysis, hypergeometric tests were used to score TCR-TCR, TCR-HLA and TCR-CMV co-occurrence, with a repertoire-size bias correction applied to TCR pairs. In a later analysis, false discovery rates were estimated by permuting HLA or CMV assignments 20 times. In a later analysis, co-occurring TCRs were grouped with DBSCAN, and TCRdist sequence similarity was added when clustering was performed within HLA-allele-positive subsets. Repertoires with fewer than 30,000 or more than 120,000 public chains, plus five repertoires with anomalous nucleotide sharing, were excluded from co-occurrence clustering. Drawn from immuneACCESS, this table holds only the in-frame rearrangements with V and J called that TCRdb kept. Clones are partly lost; checked studies trace under half to an unresolved V gene and leave the rest unexplained. That table gives V, J and clone size, and the DNA gave D and trimming. This sample holds around 150,000 clones; approximately 80% were observed only once. Of the sample, roughly 4.3% is held by the ten largest clones.

On the study overall, not on this receptor specifically: In a later analysis, TCR association rates were found to vary across HLA loci, with the most associated TCRs seen for DRB1 alleles and the fewest for HLA-C alleles. The sequencing pipeline was judged likely to have produced a cluster of highly shared sequence variants as a technical artifact. The study gave a list of under 200 TCR beta chains associated with cytomegalovirus. According to a later genetic analysis, donors in an Asian-associated ancestry cluster had fewer N-insertions in productive TCRs than the approximately 630-donor mean. Three of the identified cytomegalovirus-associated TCR beta chains were confirmed in vitro to be specific for cytomegalovirus antigens. In a later analysis, most CMV-associated TCR beta chains were found to appear HLA-restricted, with HLA associations seemingly driven largely by CMV exposure. Assigning TCR associations to individual alleles was difficult when HLA alleles, especially DR and DQ, strongly co-occurred. Because counts were too low, 15 or so rarely observed V segments, including chromosome 9 orphons, were excluded from the earlier analysis of under 650 of the donors. Sequencing depth was assumed to be roughly uniform across donors in the presence/absence analyses, though that assumption may not hold. Some IMGT-functional V segments, including TRBV6-2 and TRBV6-3, could not be told apart with the 87-base-pair reads, so those segments were excluded. A later genetic analysis associated a missense DCLRE1C variant with V-gene and J-gene trimming of TCR beta chains, and an independent cohort replicated the association. In a later analysis, around 15,000 TCR beta sequences were associated with specific HLA alleles at a false discovery rate of 0.05. Cytomegalovirus status was reported to be diagnosed by the classifier with high specificity and sensitivity in both the original and validation cohorts. A further reported finding was that TCR beta sequences accurately predicted the HLA-A and HLA-B alleles for most subjects in the first cohort. The only immune exposure information available for the cohort was CMV serostatus. A later analysis found that HLA-associated TCR beta chains were more clonally expanded and had lower generation probabilities than equally common non-associated chains. Broadly in line with IMGT annotations, most TCR beta V segments showed up in productive rearrangements about 87% or about 30% of the time in an earlier analysis of approximately 640 of the donors. While some public TCRs were present in many individuals, most TCR sequences turned up only very rarely across donors. Correlated functional status among segregating V segments might reflect linkage disequilibrium, but an unknown experimental factor could not be ruled out. According to a later analysis, parvovirus B19, influenza, CMV and Epstein-Barr virus appeared linked to several top co-occurrence clusters. In this cohort, only TCR beta chains were sequenced, and detectable features were limited by the absence of alpha or paired-chain data. The authors suggested that the approach could potentially be extended to other disease states and immunological phenotypes. Because HLA typing was unavailable for some donors at each locus, only the typed subset was used in association tests.

In total, 666 healthy bone marrow donors made up the cohort. Cohort members were all nominally healthy when sampled, although unrecorded immune exposures were likely present. The donor tested CMV seropositive, placing the donor among the 289 seropositive members of the cohort. A peripheral blood sample was provided by each donor, and peripheral blood mononuclear cells were used for TCR beta sequencing. The Qiagen DNeasy Blood Extraction Kit was used to extract genomic DNA from the blood cell samples. The receptor chain draws on TRBV7-3 and TRBJ1-6; 9 of the junction bases match TRBD1. The sequence derives from a woman aged 40-49 years in good health and CMV-seropositive. What was sequenced was PBMCs. The CDR3 is CASSLTGQGSSAPLHF. The sequenced DNA: TGTGCCAGCAGCTTAACGGGACAGGGATCTTCGGCACCCCTCCACTTT.